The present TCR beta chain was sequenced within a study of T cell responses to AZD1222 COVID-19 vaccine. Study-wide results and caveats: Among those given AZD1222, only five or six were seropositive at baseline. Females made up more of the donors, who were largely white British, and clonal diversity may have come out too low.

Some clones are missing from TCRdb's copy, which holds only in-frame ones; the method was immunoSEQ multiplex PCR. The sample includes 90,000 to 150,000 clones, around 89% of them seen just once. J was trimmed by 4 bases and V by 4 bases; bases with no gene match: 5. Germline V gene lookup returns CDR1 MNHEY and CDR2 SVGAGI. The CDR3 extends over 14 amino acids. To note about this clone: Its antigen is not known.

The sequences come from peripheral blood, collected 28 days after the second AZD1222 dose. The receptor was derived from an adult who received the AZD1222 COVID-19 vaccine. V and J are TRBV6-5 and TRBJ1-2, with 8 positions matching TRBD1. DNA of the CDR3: TGTGCCAGCAGTTCACAGGGGGGAGGCTATGGCTACACCTTC. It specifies CASSSQGGGYGYTF.